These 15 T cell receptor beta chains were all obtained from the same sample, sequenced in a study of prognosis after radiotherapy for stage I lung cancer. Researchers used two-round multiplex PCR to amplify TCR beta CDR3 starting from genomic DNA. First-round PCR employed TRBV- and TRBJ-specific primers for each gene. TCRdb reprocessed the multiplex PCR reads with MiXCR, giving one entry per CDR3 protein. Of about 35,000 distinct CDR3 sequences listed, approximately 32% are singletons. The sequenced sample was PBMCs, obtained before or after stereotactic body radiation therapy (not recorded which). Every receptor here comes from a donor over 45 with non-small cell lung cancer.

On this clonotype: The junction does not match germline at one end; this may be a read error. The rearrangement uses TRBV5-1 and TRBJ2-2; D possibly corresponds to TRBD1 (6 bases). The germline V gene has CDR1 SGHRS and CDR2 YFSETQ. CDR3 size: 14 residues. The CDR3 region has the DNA TGCGCCAGCAGCATGGACAGTTTCACCTGGGATCTGTTTTTT. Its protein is CASSMDSFTWDLFF.

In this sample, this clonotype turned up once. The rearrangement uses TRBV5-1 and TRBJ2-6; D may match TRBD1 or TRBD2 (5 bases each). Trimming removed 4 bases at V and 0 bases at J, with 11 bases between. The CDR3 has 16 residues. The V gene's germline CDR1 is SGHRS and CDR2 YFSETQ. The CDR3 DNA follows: TGCGCCAGCAGCCGGGACGGGCTCTCTGGGGCCAACGTCCTGACTTTC. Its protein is CASSRDGLSGANVLTF.

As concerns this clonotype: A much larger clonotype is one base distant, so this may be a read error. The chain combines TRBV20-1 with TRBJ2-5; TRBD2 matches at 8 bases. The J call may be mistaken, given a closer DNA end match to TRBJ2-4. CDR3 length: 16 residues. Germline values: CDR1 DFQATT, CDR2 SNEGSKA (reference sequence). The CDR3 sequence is CSATMGGGLAKTIQYF. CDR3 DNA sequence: TGCAGTGCTACAATGGGCGGGGGGCTAGCCAAAACCATTCAGTACTTC.

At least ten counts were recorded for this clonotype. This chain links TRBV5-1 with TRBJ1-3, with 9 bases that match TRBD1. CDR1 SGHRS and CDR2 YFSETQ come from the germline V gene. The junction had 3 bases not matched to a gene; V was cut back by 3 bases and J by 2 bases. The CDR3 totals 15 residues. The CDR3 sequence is CASSSDRGAGNTIYF. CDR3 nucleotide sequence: TGCGCCAGCAGCTCGGACAGGGGAGCTGGAAACACCATATATTTT. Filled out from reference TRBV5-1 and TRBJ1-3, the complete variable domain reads KAGVTQTPRYLIKTRGQQVTLSCSPISGHRSVSWYQQTPGQGLQFLFEYFSETQRNKGNFPGRFSGRQFSNSRSEMNVSTLELGDSALYLCASSSDRGAGNTIYFGEGSWLTVV.

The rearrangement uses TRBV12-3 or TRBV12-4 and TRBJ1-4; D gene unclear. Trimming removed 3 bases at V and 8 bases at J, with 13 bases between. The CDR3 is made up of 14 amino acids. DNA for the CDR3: TGTGCCAGCAGTTTTTCGGCGTCGGGGGAAAAACTGTTTTTT. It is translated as CASSFSASGEKLFF.

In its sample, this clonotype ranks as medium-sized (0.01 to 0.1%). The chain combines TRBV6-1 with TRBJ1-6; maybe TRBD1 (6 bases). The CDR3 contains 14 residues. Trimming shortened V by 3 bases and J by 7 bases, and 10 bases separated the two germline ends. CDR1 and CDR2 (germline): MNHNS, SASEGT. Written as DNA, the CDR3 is TGTGCCAGCAGTGACCAGACAGGCAATTCACCCCTCCACTTT. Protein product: CASSDQTGNSPLHF.

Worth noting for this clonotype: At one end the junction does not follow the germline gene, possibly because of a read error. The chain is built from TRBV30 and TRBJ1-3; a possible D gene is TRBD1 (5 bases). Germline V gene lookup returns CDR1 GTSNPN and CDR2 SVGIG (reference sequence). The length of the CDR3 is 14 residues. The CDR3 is CARRCRESGNTIYF. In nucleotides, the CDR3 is TGTGCCCGGCGGTGCAGGGAATCTGGAAATACCATATATTTT. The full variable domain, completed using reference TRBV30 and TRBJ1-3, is SQTIHQWPATLVQPVGSPLSLECTVEGTSNPNLYWYRQAAGRGLQLLFYSVGIGQISSEVPQNLSASRPQDRQFILSSKKLLLSDSGFYLCARRCRESGNTIYFGEGSWLTVV.

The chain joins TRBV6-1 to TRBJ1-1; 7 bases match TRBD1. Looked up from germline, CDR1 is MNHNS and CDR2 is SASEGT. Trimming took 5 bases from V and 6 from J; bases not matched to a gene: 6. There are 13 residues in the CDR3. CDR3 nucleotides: TGTGCCAGCAGTAACCCCGGGACAGCTGAAGCTTTCTTT. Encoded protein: CASSNPGTAEAFF.

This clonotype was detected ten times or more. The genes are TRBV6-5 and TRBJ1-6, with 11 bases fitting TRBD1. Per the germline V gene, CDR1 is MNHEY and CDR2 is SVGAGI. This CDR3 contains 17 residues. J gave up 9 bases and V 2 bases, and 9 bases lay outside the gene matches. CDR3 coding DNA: TGTGCCAGCAGTTACCTGGGACAGGGGGAATTCGGTTCACCCCTCCACTTT. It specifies CASSYLGQGEFGSPLHF.

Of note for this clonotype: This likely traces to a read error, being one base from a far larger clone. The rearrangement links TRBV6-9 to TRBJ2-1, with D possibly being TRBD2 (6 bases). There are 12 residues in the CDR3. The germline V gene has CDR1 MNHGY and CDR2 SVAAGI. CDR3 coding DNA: TGTGCCAGCAGTTCGGCGGGAAATGAGCATTTCTTC. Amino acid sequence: CASSSAGNEHFF.

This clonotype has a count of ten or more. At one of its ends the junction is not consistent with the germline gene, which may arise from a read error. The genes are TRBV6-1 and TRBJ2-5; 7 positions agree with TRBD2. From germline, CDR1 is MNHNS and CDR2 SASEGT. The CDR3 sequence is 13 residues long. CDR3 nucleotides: TGTGCCACCAGTGGGCTAGCGGAAGAGACCCAGTACTTC. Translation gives CATSGLAEETQYF.

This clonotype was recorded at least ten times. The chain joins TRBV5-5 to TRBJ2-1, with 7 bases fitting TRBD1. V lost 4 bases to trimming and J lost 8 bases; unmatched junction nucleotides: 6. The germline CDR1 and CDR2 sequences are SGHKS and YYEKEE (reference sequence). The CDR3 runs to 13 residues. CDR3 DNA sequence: TGTGCCAGCAGCCCGGGAACAGGGGATGAGCAGTTCTTC. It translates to CASSPGTGDEQFF.

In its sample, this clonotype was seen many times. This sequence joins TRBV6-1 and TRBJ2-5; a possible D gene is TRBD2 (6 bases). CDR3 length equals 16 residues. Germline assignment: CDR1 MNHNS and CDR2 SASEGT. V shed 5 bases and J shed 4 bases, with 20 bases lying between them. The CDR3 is CASSPGTPPWGETQYF. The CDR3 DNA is TGTGCCAGCAGTCCCGGGACTCCTCCCTGGGGAGAGACCCAGTACTTC.

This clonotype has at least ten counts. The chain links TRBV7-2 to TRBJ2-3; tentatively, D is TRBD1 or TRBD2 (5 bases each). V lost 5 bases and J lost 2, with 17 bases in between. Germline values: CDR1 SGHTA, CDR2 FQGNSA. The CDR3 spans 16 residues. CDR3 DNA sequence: TGTGCCAGCAGCCCAAACGGAGGCAGGGACACAGATACGCAGTATTTT. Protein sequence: CASSPNGGRDTDTQYF. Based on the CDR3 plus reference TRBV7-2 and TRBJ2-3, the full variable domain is GAGVSQSPSNKVTEKGKDVELRCDPISGHTALYWYRQSLGQGLEFLIYFQGNSAPDKSGLPSDRFSAERTGGSVSTLTIQRTQQEDSAVYLCASSPNGGRDTDTQYFGPGTRLTVL.

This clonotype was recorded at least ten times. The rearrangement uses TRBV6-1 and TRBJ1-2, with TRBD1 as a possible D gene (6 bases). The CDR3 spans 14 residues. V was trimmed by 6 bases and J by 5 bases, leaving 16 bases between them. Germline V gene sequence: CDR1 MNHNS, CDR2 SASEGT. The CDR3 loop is CASSESGVEYGYTF. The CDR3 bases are TGTGCCAGCAGCGAGTCAGGGGTGGAGTATGGCTACACCTTC.